There are many counts of the clone carrying this TCR beta chain. Antigen specificity is unknown. Unsorted libraries were derived from 2 million PBMCs stored at -80 C. 5'RACE with 10-nucleotide random UMIs generated the cDNA. TCRdb re-called the 5' RACE reads through MiXCR, storing one row per CDR3 protein. The table records under 85,000 distinct CDR3 sequences, about a tenth of them present only once. This record comes from a study of neurological immune-mediated disorders. Study-level points and caveats: No CDR3 amino acid sequences were shared by expanded clones across subjects, suggesting private repertoires in all groups.

The source material was PBMCs. This receptor was identified in a man between 40 and 49 years old in good health.

Here the CDR3 reads CAAVWGLAGDNPYEQYF. The CDR3 DNA reads TGTGCAGCAGTCTGGGGACTAGCGGGAGACAACCCCTACGAGCAGTACTTC. The genes are TRBV6-5 and TRBJ2-7; 14 bases map to TRBD2. In germline, CDR1 is MNHEY, CDR2 SVGAGI. The CDR3 has 17 amino acids.